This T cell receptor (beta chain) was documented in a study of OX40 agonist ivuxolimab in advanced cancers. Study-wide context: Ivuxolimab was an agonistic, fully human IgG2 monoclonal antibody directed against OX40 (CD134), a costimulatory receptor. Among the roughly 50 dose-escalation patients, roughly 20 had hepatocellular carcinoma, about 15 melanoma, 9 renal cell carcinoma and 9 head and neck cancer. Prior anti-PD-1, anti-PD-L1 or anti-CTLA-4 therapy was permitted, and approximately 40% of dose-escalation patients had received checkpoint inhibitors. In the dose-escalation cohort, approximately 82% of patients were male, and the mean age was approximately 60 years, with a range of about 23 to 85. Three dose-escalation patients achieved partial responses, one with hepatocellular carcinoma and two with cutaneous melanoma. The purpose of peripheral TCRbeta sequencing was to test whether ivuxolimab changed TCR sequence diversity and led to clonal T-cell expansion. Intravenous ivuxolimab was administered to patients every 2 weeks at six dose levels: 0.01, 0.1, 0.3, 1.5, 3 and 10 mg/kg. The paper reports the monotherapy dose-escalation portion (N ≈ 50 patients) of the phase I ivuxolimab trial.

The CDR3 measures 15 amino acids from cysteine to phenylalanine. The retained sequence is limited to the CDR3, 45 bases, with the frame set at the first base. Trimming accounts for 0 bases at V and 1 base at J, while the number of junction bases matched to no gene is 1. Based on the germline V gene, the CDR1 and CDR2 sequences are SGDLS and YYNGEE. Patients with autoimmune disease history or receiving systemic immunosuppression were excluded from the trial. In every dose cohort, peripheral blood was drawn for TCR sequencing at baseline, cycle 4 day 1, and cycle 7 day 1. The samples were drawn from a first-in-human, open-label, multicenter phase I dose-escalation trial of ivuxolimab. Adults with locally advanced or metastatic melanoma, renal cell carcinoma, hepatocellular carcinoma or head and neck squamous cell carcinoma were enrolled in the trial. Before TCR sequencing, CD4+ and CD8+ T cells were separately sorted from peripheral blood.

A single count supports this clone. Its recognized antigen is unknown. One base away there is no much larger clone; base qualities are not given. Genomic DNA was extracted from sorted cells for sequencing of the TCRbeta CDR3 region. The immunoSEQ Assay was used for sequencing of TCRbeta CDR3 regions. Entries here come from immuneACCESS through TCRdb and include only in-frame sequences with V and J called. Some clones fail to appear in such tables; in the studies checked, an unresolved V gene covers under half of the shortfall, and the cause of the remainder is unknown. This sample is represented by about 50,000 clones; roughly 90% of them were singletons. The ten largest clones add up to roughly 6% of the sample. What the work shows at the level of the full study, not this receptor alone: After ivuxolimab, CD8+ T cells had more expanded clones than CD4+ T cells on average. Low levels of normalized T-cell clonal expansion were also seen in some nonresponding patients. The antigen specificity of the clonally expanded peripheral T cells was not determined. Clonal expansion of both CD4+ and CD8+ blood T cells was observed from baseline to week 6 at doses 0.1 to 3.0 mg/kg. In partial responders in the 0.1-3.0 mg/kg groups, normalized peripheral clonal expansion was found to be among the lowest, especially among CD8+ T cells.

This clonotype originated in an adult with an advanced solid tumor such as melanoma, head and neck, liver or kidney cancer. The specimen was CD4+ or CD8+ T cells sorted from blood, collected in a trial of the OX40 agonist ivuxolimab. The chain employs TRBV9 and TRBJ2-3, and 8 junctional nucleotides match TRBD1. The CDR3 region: CASSVEDRGTDTQYF. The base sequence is TGTGCCAGCAGCGTAGAGGACAGGGGCACAGATACGCAGTATTTT.